A selection of T cell receptor beta chains follows, all from one sample in a study of shared clonotypes between healthy human individuals. Data came from immunoSEQ multiplex PCR; TCRdb stores just in-frame clones and leaves some out. The sample lists about 2.5 million clones; around 93% were seen once. The sequenced sample was naive CD4+ T cells from PBMCs. The receptors were gathered from a man younger than 30 in good health. Some clones in this sample may be carry-over from other donors' samples. Both conserved end residues are part of each CDR3. The D gene is left open where the match is weak. Size is stated for part of the rows, as once, few or many counts, or as a class when the clone is expanded.

TRBV11-3	-	-	TRBJ2-1	TGTGCCAGCAGCACCCGGGCCCCGGGCAATGAGCAGTTCTTC	CASSTRAPGNEQFF
TRBV5-4	-	-	TRBJ2-1	TGTGCCAGCAGCCGCTTAATGGTGACGGGAACTGAGCAGTTCTTC	CASSRLMVTGTEQFF
TRBV28	-	-	TRBJ1-5	TGTGCCAGCAGTTCTCTTACCGGCCAGCCCCAGCATTTT	CASSSLTGQPQHF
TRBV29-1	-	few	TRBJ1-1	TGCAGCGTTGAAATACACATAGAAGCTTTCTTT	CSVEIHIEAFF
TRBV19	-	-	TRBJ2-7	TGTGCCAGTCAGGATAGCTCCTACGAGCAGTACTTC	CASQDSSYEQYF
TRBV30	TRBD1	-	TRBJ2-7	TGTGCCTGGACCAGCAGGGGGTCCTACGAGCAGTACTTC	CAWTSRGSYEQYF
TRBV19	-	-	TRBJ1-5	TGTGCCAGTATCACAAAAGCGGGATACAATCAGCCCCAGCATTTT	CASITKAGYNQPQHF
TRBV6-1	TRBD1	-	TRBJ2-7	TGTGCCAGCTGGTGGACAGGGGGAACCCTCGAGCAGTACTTC	CASWWTGGTLEQYF
TRBV5-6	TRBD1	-	TRBJ1-4	TGTGCCAGCAGCCCCCTACCGGGACAGGGAGATGAAAAACTGTTTTTT	CASSPLPGQGDEKLFF
TRBV28	TRBD1	-	TRBJ1-3	TGTGCCTCCTTACAGGGGGCGACTGGAAACACCATATATTTT	CASLQGATGNTIYF
TRBV10-3	TRBD2	-	TRBJ2-3	TGTGCCATCAGTTATCAGACTAGCGGGATCACAGATACGCAGTATTTT	CAISYQTSGITDTQYF
TRBV18	TRBD1	-	TRBJ2-1	TGTGCCAGCTCATCGCAGGGGGCGCGTGACAATGAGCAGTTCTTC	CASSSQGARDNEQFF
TRBV9	-	-	TRBJ1-2	TGTGCCAGCAGCGCTGGTGGTGGCTACACCTTC	CASSAGGGYTF
TRBV7-6	-	-	TRBJ2-2	TGTGCCAGCAGCTTGTTTACCGGGGAGCTGTTTTTT	CASSLFTGELFF
TRBV5-1	-	-	TRBJ1-4	TGCGCCAGCAGCTTCTGGGGGCAGAATGAAAAACTGTTTTTT	CASSFWGQNEKLFF
TRBV28	-	-	TRBJ1-2	TGTGCCAGCATCCACGACTCTAGTACTAACTATGGCTACACCTTC	CASIHDSSTNYGYTF
TRBV5-1	-	-	TRBJ2-7	TGCGCCAGCCGGACATTGACAGATTCCTACGAGCAGTACTTC	CASRTLTDSYEQYF
TRBV18	TRBD1	-	TRBJ2-1	TGTGCCAGCTCACGCGGACAGGGACCTAACAATGAGCAGTTCTTC	CASSRGQGPNNEQFF
TRBV14	TRBD1	-	TRBJ1-2	TGTGCCAGCAGCCAAGACTGGACAGGGGAGCGCTATGGCTACACCTTC	CASSQDWTGERYGYTF
TRBV5-1	-	once	TRBJ1-1	TGCGCCAGCAGCTTGGGCCCGGGCACCCGGGGGACTGAAGCTTTCTTT	CASSLGPGTRGTEAFF
TRBV28	-	-	TRBJ1-5	TGTGCCAGCAGTTTATCCGATAGGGGAAAAGATCAGCCCCAGCATTTT	CASSLSDRGKDQPQHF
TRBV29-1	TRBD2	-	TRBJ2-1	TGCAGCGTTGAAGGACTAGCGGGACGCTACAATGAGCAGTTCTTC	CSVEGLAGRYNEQFF
TRBV5-1	TRBD1	few	TRBJ1-4	TGCGCCAGCAGCGATGACAGGGCTAATGAAAAACTGTTTTTT	CASSDDRANEKLFF
TRBV5-1	TRBD2	-	TRBJ2-1	TGCGCCAGCAGCCAAAAATCTGCGGGAGTTACGGGTAGACAGTTCTTC	CASSQKSAGVTGRQFF
TRBV19	-	-	TRBJ1-2	TGTGCCAGTAGCCCAGACACGAACACTAACTATGGCTACACCTTC	CASSPDTNTNYGYTF
TRBV14	-	-	TRBJ2-2	TGTGCCAGCAGCGAAGTAAGGACCGGGGAGCTGTTTTTT	CASSEVRTGELFF
TRBV4-1	-	-	TRBJ2-1	TGCGCCAGCAGCCAAGACCGGGACCAAGGTAATGAGCAGTTCTTC	CASSQDRDQGNEQFF
TRBV5-1	-	-	TRBJ2-1	TGCGCCAGCAGCTTGGAACTCGGGACGAATGAGCAGTTCTTC	CASSLELGTNEQFF
TRBV6-6	-	-	TRBJ1-5	TGTGCCAGCAGTTACTGGGGCAGGGAACAGCCCCAGCATTTT	CASSYWGREQPQHF
TRBV7-3	TRBD2	-	TRBJ2-3	TGTGCCAGCAGCTTAAGAGTGCGGGAGGGCCGGGATACGCAGTATTTT	CASSLRVREGRDTQYF
TRBV6-4	-	-	TRBJ1-4	TGTGCCAGCAGGTCATCAGGGGCAACTAATGAAAAACTGTTTTTT	CASRSSGATNEKLFF
TRBV5-8	-	-	TRBJ1-4	TGTGCCAGCAGCGCTCGGCCTGCAACTAATGAAAAACTGTTTTTT	CASSARPATNEKLFF
TRBV7-2	-	-	TRBJ2-2	TGTGCCAGCAGCTTAGCGTTCTGGAACACCGGGGAGCTGTTTTTT	CASSLAFWNTGELFF
TRBV7-3	TRBD1	-	TRBJ2-2	TGTGCCAGCAGCCCGACAGGGGGTGGAACCGGGGAGCTGTTTTTT	CASSPTGGGTGELFF
TRBV4-1	TRBD2	-	TRBJ2-5	TGCGCCAGCAGCCCGCGGCTAGCGGGAGTTGGAGAGACCCAGTACTTC	CASSPRLAGVGETQYF
TRBV10-3	-	-	TRBJ2-7	TGTGCCATCAGACTACGAGAGGAGGGTACGTACGAGCAGTACTTC	CAIRLREEGTYEQYF
TRBV19	-	-	TRBJ1-4	TGTGCCAGTAGGCCAGGGGTGGTCGAAAAACTGTTTTTT	CASRPGVVEKLFF
TRBV18	-	-	TRBJ2-5	TGTGCCAGCTCACCACCCGGCAGCCAAGAGACCCAGTACTTC	CASSPPGSQETQYF
TRBV18	-	-	TRBJ1-2	TGTGCCAGCTCTCTTAGTCTTAACTATGGCTACACCTTC	CASSLSLNYGYTF
TRBV29-1	TRBD1	-	TRBJ1-1	TGCAGCGTTCGACAGGGTACTATTATCACTGAAGCTTTCTTT	CSVRQGTIITEAFF
TRBV19	-	-	TRBJ2-3	TGTGCCAGTAGCATCGCAGGGCTTGGGTTTAGCACAGATACGCAGTATTTT	CASSIAGLGFSTDTQYF
TRBV9	-	-	TRBJ1-5	TGTGCCAGCAGCGTGGATCCAACTAGCAATCAGCCCCAGCATTTT	CASSVDPTSNQPQHF
TRBV19	-	-	TRBJ2-3	TGTGCCAGTAGTATAGAATTGGGTTTATCAGATACGCAGTATTTT	CASSIELGLSDTQYF
TRBV5-1	-	-	TRBJ2-3	TGCGCCAGCAGCTTGGCCAGGGAGTTGGGAGATACGCAGTATTTT	CASSLARELGDTQYF
TRBV19	TRBD2	-	TRBJ2-2	TGTGCCAGTAATGGGCTAGCGGGATGGAGCAACGGGGAGCTGTTTTTT	CASNGLAGWSNGELFF
TRBV14	TRBD2	-	TRBJ2-1	TGTGCCAGCAGCCAACTAGCGGGCCCTTACAATGAGCAGTTCTTC	CASSQLAGPYNEQFF